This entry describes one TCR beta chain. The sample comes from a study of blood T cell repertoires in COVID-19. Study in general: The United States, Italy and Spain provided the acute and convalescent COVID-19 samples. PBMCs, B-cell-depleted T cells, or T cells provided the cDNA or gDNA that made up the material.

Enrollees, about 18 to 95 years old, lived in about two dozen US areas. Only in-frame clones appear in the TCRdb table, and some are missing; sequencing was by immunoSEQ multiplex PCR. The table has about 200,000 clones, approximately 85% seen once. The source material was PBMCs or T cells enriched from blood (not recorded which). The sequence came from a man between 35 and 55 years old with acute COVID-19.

The CDR3 DNA reads TGTGCCACCAGGACTCCCAATCAGCCCCAGCATTTT. Translating gives CATRTPNQPQHF. The gene calls are TRBV28 and TRBJ1-5; D is undetermined. This CDR3 has 12 residues. V was clipped by 10 bases and J by 3 bases, with 10 bases between them. CDR1 is MDHEN and CDR2 is SYDVKM in the germline V gene.